Listed below are T cell receptor beta chains from one sample, sequenced in a study of human T cells and chemical hapten exposure. TCRdb reprocessed the RACE reads with MiXCR, giving one entry per CDR3 protein. This repertoire shows approximately 110,000 distinct CDR3 sequences, about 34% found once; its top ten account for less than 3%. This material consisted of whole blood, taken in connection with sensitization to the hapten diphenylcyclopropenone (DPC). All receptors come from a man aged 35-49 years with alopecia areata. Some clones in this sample may be carry-over from other donors' samples. Both conserved end residues are part of each CDR3. Each record gives: CDR3 protein, CDR3 DNA, J gene, D gene, clone size, V gene. D genes are given only for firm matches. Size values are once, few and many counts, or a class for expanded clones, and some rows have none.

CDR3: CSARPPAGGGADTQYF
DNA: TGCAGTGCTCGTCCTCCGGCGGGAGGGGGGGCAGATACGCAGTATTTT
J: TRBJ2-3
D: TRBD2
size: .
V: TRBV20-1

CDR3: CASSPRVLKAADTQYF
DNA: TGTGCCAGCAGCCCACGAGTCCTAAAGGCGGCAGATACGCAGTATTTT
J: TRBJ2-3
D: .
size: .
V: TRBV11-2

CDR3: CAISELETQYF
DNA: TGTGCCATCAGTGAACTCGAGACCCAGTACTTC
J: TRBJ2-5
D: .
size: .
V: TRBV10-3

CDR3: CASIIGSKRRSEETQYF
DNA: TGTGCCAGCATCATAGGATCCAAGCGGAGAAGCGAAGAGACCCAGTACTTC
J: TRBJ2-5
D: .
size: .
V: TRBV6-2/TRBV6-3

CDR3: CASSPSREQEQFF
DNA: TGTGCCAGCAGCCCCAGCCGCGAGCAGGAGCAGTTCTTC
J: TRBJ2-1
D: .
size: .
V: TRBV7-2

CDR3: CASSPQGALGAFF
DNA: TGTGCCAGCAGTCCTCAGGGGGCTTTAGGAGCTTTCTTT
J: TRBJ1-1
D: TRBD1
size: few
V: TRBV12-3/TRBV12-4

CDR3: CASSLPGGVEAFF
DNA: TGTGCCAGCAGTTTACCGGGCGGTGTTGAAGCTTTCTTT
J: TRBJ1-1
D: .
size: .
V: TRBV28

CDR3: CASSLEVRQENTEAFF
DNA: TGTGCCAGCAGCTTAGAAGTGAGGCAGGAGAACACTGAAGCTTTCTTT
J: TRBJ1-1
D: .
size: .
V: TRBV7-2

CDR3: CASSQEWRQTNYGYTF
DNA: TGCGCCAGCAGCCAAGAATGGAGGCAGACTAACTATGGCTACACCTTC
J: TRBJ1-2
D: .
size: .
V: TRBV4-3

CDR3: CASSQDGGVYNEQFF
DNA: TGTGCCAGCAGCCAAGATGGGGGCGTCTACAATGAGCAGTTCTTC
J: TRBJ2-1
D: .
size: few
V: TRBV3-1

CDR3: CASSRRVGVDGNTIYF
DNA: TGTGCCAGCAGCCGCCGCGTTGGGGTTGATGGAAACACCATATATTTT
J: TRBJ1-3
D: .
size: .
V: TRBV4-2

CDR3: CASSFHSGGYNEQFF
DNA: TGTGCCAGCAGCTTCCATAGCGGGGGGTACAATGAGCAGTTCTTC
J: TRBJ2-1
D: TRBD2
size: once
V: TRBV5-6

CDR3: CASSPDWNTGELFF
DNA: TGTGCCAGCAGTCCTGACTGGAACACCGGGGAGCTGTTTTTT
J: TRBJ2-2
D: .
size: .
V: TRBV25-1

CDR3: CASSQIAGNTIYF
DNA: TGCGCCAGCAGCCAGATCGCTGGAAACACCATATATTTT
J: TRBJ1-3
D: .
size: .
V: TRBV4-3

CDR3: CSVALAGGPGTQYF
DNA: TGCAGCGTTGCACTAGCGGGAGGGCCGGGTACGCAGTATTTT
J: TRBJ2-3
D: TRBD2
size: .
V: TRBV29-1

CDR3: CASSLRLAGTQETQYF
DNA: TGTGCCAGCAGCCTCCGACTAGCGGGAACTCAAGAGACCCAGTACTTC
J: TRBJ2-5
D: TRBD2
size: .
V: TRBV3-1

CDR3: CASSFPSLVGEQFF
DNA: TGTGCCAGCAGTTTTCCTTCATTGGTAGGGGAGCAGTTCTTC
J: TRBJ2-1
D: .
size: .
V: TRBV28

CDR3: CASSYLGPSTDTQYF
DNA: TGTGCCAGCAGTTACTTAGGTCCTAGTACGGATACGCAGTATTTT
J: TRBJ2-3
D: .
size: few
V: TRBV6-5

CDR3: CASSVQAPGPFSGANVLTF
DNA: TGTGCCAGCAGCGTCCAAGCCCCGGGTCCTTTCTCTGGGGCCAACGTCCTGACTTTC
J: TRBJ2-6
D: .
size: few
V: TRBV9

CDR3: CGADIQEATDTQYF
DNA: TGCGGCGCCGACATACAGGAGGCCACAGATACGCAGTATTTT
J: TRBJ2-3
D: .
size: .
V: TRBV29-1

CDR3: CSALAGAGGDTQYF
DNA: TGCAGCGCGTTAGCGGGAGCTGGGGGAGATACGCAGTATTTT
J: TRBJ2-3
D: TRBD2
size: few
V: TRBV29-1

CDR3: CASSGDRGSYNEQFF
DNA: TGTGCCAGCAGTGGGGACAGGGGTTCTTACAATGAGCAGTTCTTC
J: TRBJ2-1
D: TRBD1
size: .
V: TRBV2

CDR3: CASSLHLAGTYNEQFF
DNA: TGTGCCAGCAGCTTACACCTAGCGGGAACGTACAATGAGCAGTTCTTC
J: TRBJ2-1
D: TRBD2
size: .
V: TRBV7-3

CDR3: CASTQPNRANYGYTF
DNA: TGTGCCAGCACTCAACCCAATAGAGCTAACTATGGCTACACCTTC
J: TRBJ1-2
D: .
size: few
V: TRBV6-5

CDR3: CASSPQSGVTGELFF
DNA: TGCGCCAGCAGTCCCCAGAGCGGAGTCACCGGGGAGCTGTTTTTT
J: TRBJ2-2
D: .
size: once
V: TRBV4-3

CDR3: CASSQDRGETQYF
DNA: TGCGCCAGCAGCCAAGATCGGGGCGAGACCCAGTACTTC
J: TRBJ2-5
D: .
size: few
V: TRBV4-3

CDR3: CASSMTTSTDTQYF
DNA: TGCGCCAGCAGCATGACCACTAGCACAGATACGCAGTATTTT
J: TRBJ2-3
D: .
size: .
V: TRBV5-1

CDR3: CASSLDPARSDGEQYF
DNA: TGTGCCAGCAGCTTAGATCCGGCCCGCTCCGACGGCGAGCAGTACTTC
J: TRBJ2-7
D: .
size: .
V: TRBV11-3

CDR3: CASSTGDGTQPQHF
DNA: TGTGCCAGCAGCACAGGGGACGGTACTCAGCCCCAGCATTTT
J: TRBJ1-5
D: TRBD1
size: .
V: TRBV7-2

CDR3: CASSLEASGRALAKNIQYF
DNA: TGCGCCAGCAGCTTGGAGGCTAGCGGGAGGGCCTTGGCCAAAAACATTCAGTACTTC
J: TRBJ2-4
D: TRBD2
size: .
V: TRBV5-1

CDR3: CASSLVASGTDIQYF
DNA: TGTGCCAGCAGTTTAGTGGCTAGCGGGACGGACATTCAGTACTTC
J: TRBJ2-4
D: TRBD2
size: few
V: TRBV28

CDR3: CASSPQGEFHEQYF
DNA: TGTGCCAGCAGCCCACAGGGTGAATTCCACGAGCAGTACTTC
J: TRBJ2-7
D: .
size: .
V: TRBV7-2

CDR3: CASSYKGQPQHF
DNA: TGTGCCAGCAGTTATAAGGGTCAGCCCCAGCATTTT
J: TRBJ1-5
D: .
size: .
V: TRBV6-5

CDR3: CSANKGLARQDEQFF
DNA: TGCAGTGCTAATAAAGGACTCGCTAGGCAGGATGAGCAGTTCTTC
J: TRBJ2-1
D: .
size: once
V: TRBV20-1

CDR3: CASSPRGEQFF
DNA: TGTGCCAGCTCACCCCGGGGTGAGCAGTTCTTC
J: TRBJ2-1
D: .
size: .
V: TRBV18

CDR3: CASSSSNTEAFF
DNA: TGTGCCAGCAGTTCCTCGAACACTGAAGCTTTCTTT
J: TRBJ1-1
D: .
size: .
V: TRBV28

CDR3: CASSGGVYTEAFF
DNA: TGTGCCAGCAGTGGAGGGGTGTACACTGAAGCTTTCTTT
J: TRBJ1-1
D: .
size: .
V: TRBV2

CDR3: CSVGMAGPDTQYF
DNA: TGCAGCGTTGGAATGGCAGGCCCCGATACGCAGTATTTT
J: TRBJ2-3
D: .
size: .
V: TRBV29-1

CDR3: CASSPPQLARYNEQFF
DNA: TGTGCCAGCTCACCACCCCAACTAGCGAGATACAATGAGCAGTTCTTC
J: TRBJ2-1
D: TRBD2
size: .
V: TRBV18

CDR3: CASSLLGSEAFF
DNA: TGTGCCAGCAGTTTATTAGGCTCTGAAGCTTTCTTT
J: TRBJ1-1
D: .
size: .
V: TRBV28

CDR3: CASSVSGRAAPDTQYF
DNA: TGCGCCAGCAGCGTAAGCGGGAGGGCCGCTCCAGATACGCAGTATTTT
J: TRBJ2-3
D: TRBD2
size: few
V: TRBV5-1

CDR3: CASSLARLASTQYF
DNA: TGTGCCAGCAGCTTAGCCCGACTAGCGAGTACGCAGTATTTT
J: TRBJ2-3
D: TRBD2
size: many
V: TRBV11-2

CDR3: CASLELAGVGEQFF
DNA: TGTGCCAGCCTAGAACTAGCGGGAGTTGGAGAGCAGTTCTTC
J: TRBJ2-1
D: TRBD2
size: .
V: TRBV27

CDR3: CSVERGSEETQYF
DNA: TGCAGCGTTGAGCGGGGGAGTGAGGAGACCCAGTACTTC
J: TRBJ2-5
D: TRBD2
size: few
V: TRBV29-1

CDR3: CASTLAPNEQFF
DNA: TGCGCCAGCACATTAGCGCCCAATGAGCAGTTCTTC
J: TRBJ2-1
D: .
size: .
V: TRBV10-2

CDR3: CASSRTGVADTQYF
DNA: TGTGCCAGCAGCCGTACAGGGGTTGCAGATACGCAGTATTTT
J: TRBJ2-3
D: TRBD1
size: .
V: TRBV7-8

CDR3: CASSPGQGAEAFF
DNA: TGCGCCAGCAGCCCTGGACAGGGGGCTGAAGCTTTCTTT
J: TRBJ1-1
D: TRBD1
size: few
V: TRBV5-1

CDR3: CASSIRVLSETQYF
DNA: TGTGCCAGCAGCATACGGGTTCTATCAGAGACCCAGTACTTC
J: TRBJ2-5
D: .
size: .
V: TRBV7-8

CDR3: CASSPSGGVSYEQYF
DNA: TGTGCCAGCAGCCCCTCCGGGGGGGTCTCCTACGAGCAGTACTTC
J: TRBJ2-7
D: TRBD2
size: .
V: TRBV12-3/TRBV12-4

CDR3: CASSQVRADEQYF
DNA: TGTGCCAGCAGTCAGGTCAGGGCCGACGAGCAGTACTTC
J: TRBJ2-7
D: .
size: few
V: TRBV28

CDR3: CASSQGPGLAFKDTQYF
DNA: TGTGCCAGCAGCCAAGGGCCGGGACTAGCGTTTAAAGATACGCAGTATTTT
J: TRBJ2-3
D: TRBD2
size: few
V: TRBV14

CDR3: CASSQERRGAYPNEKLFF
DNA: TGCGCCAGCAGCCAAGAACGGAGGGGGGCATATCCTAATGAAAAACTGTTTTTT
J: TRBJ1-4
D: .
size: .
V: TRBV4-3

CDR3: CATSPGLARYNEQFF
DNA: TGTGCCACCAGCCCGGGACTAGCGAGATACAATGAGCAGTTCTTC
J: TRBJ2-1
D: TRBD2
size: few
V: TRBV24-1

CDR3: CASSSTGGDTQYF
DNA: TGCGCCAGCAGCTCTACAGGGGGAGATACGCAGTATTTT
J: TRBJ2-3
D: TRBD1
size: few
V: TRBV5-1

CDR3: CASSSGIYGYTF
DNA: TGTGCCAGCAGTTCCGGTATTTACGGCTACACCTTC
J: TRBJ1-2
D: .
size: .
V: TRBV6-2/TRBV6-3

CDR3: CASRASGSSDTQYF
DNA: TGTGCCAGCAGGGCTAGCGGGAGTTCAGATACGCAGTATTTT
J: TRBJ2-3
D: TRBD2
size: .
V: TRBV12-3/TRBV12-4

CDR3: CASSQRLQPQHF
DNA: TGTGCCAGCAGCCAACGGTTGCAGCCCCAGCATTTT
J: TRBJ1-5
D: .
size: .
V: TRBV14

CDR3: CASSQEGQKGETQYF
DNA: TGTGCCAGCAGCCAAGAAGGGCAAAAGGGGGAGACCCAGTACTTC
J: TRBJ2-5
D: .
size: .
V: TRBV4-2